This TCR beta chain was captured by sequencing in a study of blood T cell repertoires in COVID-19. This clone was recorded only once. V lost 3 bases and J 5 bases, leaving 21 bases between the germline ends. The CDR3 is 17 amino acids. CDR1 and CDR2 (germline): SEHNR, FQNEAQ (reference sequence). TCRdb's table, derived via immunoSEQ multiplex PCR, lists solely in-frame clones and lacks some. This table holds just over 300,000 clones, approximately 86% found once. The source material was PBMCs or T cells enriched from blood (not recorded which). The sequence derives from a woman aged 18 to 35 who had recovered from COVID-19. The V gene is TRBV7-9, the J gene TRBJ2-3, with a possible D match to TRBD1 (5 bases). CDR3 amino acids: CASSLGRSLYLGDTQYF. The CDR3 DNA reads as TGTGCCAGCAGCTTGGGGCGTTCGCTGTATTTGGGAGATACGCAGTATTTT. Using reference TRBV7-9 and TRBJ2-3 for the parts outside the CDR3, the full variable domain is DTGVSQNPRHKITKRGQNVTFRCDPISEHNRLYWYRQTLGQGPEFLTYFQNEAQLEKSRLLSDRFSAERPKGSFSTLEIQRTEQGDSAMYLCASSLGRSLYLGDTQYFGPGTRLTVL.